A selection of T cell receptor beta chains follows, all from one sample in a study of post-analysis software for immune sequencing data. TCRdb passed the PCR reads through MiXCR, listing each CDR3 protein once. The table records about 540,000 distinct CDR3 sequences, under 40% of them present only once. Material: blood. The receptor source for this set is a girl aged 2-17 years with multiple sclerosis. The CDR3 runs from the conserved cysteine through the conserved F or W. Fields, in order: V gene, clone size, D gene, CDR3 protein. The D gene is left open where the match is weak. Not all rows give a size; the values are once, few, many and, for expanded clones, a class.

>TRBV5-1|.|.
CASSSPANRDNEQYF
>TRBV6-6|.|.
CASSHRGAGANTGELFF
>TRBV5-1|few|TRBD1
CASSWSRGETQYF
>TRBV5-1|.|.
CASSLVLAAGANEQFF
>TRBV6-5|many|.
CASSPGLSSYEQYF
>TRBV18|.|TRBD1
CASSPDRAPGYEQYF
>TRBV20-1|few|TRBD1
CSASKQGAVTDTQYF
>TRBV5-5|once|.
CASSLYWNSYEQYF
>TRBV5-6|once|.
CASSGRQLAKNIQYF
>TRBV5-1|.|.
CASSWEYSGELFF
>TRBV29-1|.|.
CSVGAGGDYGYTF
>TRBV29-1|many|TRBD1
CSVGDRGDYEQYF
>TRBV20-1|.|TRBD2
CSARPGGAAETQYF
>TRBV20-1|.|TRBD1
CSELRGQGYEQYF
>TRBV9|few|.
CASSVTGAAYEQYF
>TRBV6-1|.|.
CASSELTGAQYF
>TRBV20-1|few|TRBD2
CSAASSGGGTDTQYF
>TRBV12-3/TRBV12-4|many|.
CASSRDYEQYF
>TRBV7-2|few|.
CASSLEGYRQETQYF
>TRBV11-3|few|.
CASSSRDSEDTQYF
>TRBV12-3/TRBV12-4|.|TRBD1
CASRGQTVNTEAFF
>TRBV5-1|.|TRBD1
CASSKGQGLWGETQYF
>TRBV7-9|.|TRBD2
CASSSSGNSYNEQFF
>TRBV7-2|.|.
CASSLVGTLQETQYF
>TRBV6-6|.|TRBD1
CASGPIDRGDYEQYF
>TRBV20-1|.|TRBD1
CSANRGSIPGYGYTF
>TRBV9|few|.
CASSPGTYGDEQFF
>TRBV5-1|few|TRBD2
CASSPGFGGGSYNEQFF
>TRBV20-1|few|TRBD1
CSARDPRTGRADTQYF
>TRBV6-1|few|.
CASSEVNEQYF
>TRBV6-5|.|TRBD2
CASSPQAGGHQGAQYF
>TRBV19|.|.
CASYDPGVGEQFF
>TRBV12-3/TRBV12-4|.|.
CASSLGVPTDTQYF
>TRBV4-1|few|.
CASSQVLDQPQHF
>TRBV20-1|.|.
CSARVSRSCNEQFF
>TRBV20-1|few|TRBD2
CSASSSGETQYF
>TRBV13|many|.
CASSLATEYGYTF
>TRBV29-1|few|.
CSVGSTYNEQFF
>TRBV20-1|.|.
CSARDTAGRNQPQHF
>TRBV4-1|.|.
CASSHLASGSWQYF
>TRBV20-1|.|.
CSARDWNGGDTEAFF
>TRBV27|once|.
CAASTGSPYEQYF
>TRBV29-1|.|.
CSVEARTYRVGSYEQYF
>TRBV12-3/TRBV12-4|.|.
CASSTYRRDTEAFF
>TRBV25-1|.|.
CASSGGGRPEAFF
>TRBV18|.|.
CASSPWVWGTEAFF
>TRBV28|once|TRBD2
CASSFGTSGSSYEQYF
>TRBV24-1|few|TRBD1
CATSEWGQGVEDEQFF
>TRBV5-1|many|.
CASSLARNGYHSPLHF
>TRBV24-1|.|.
CATSEDKRGSNTDTQYF
>TRBV20-1|few|TRBD2
CSALAGVYEQYF
>TRBV27|.|.
CASSLSQGFVVYYGYTF
>TRBV3-1|.|.
CASSPSVEEKLFF
>TRBV7-3|.|.
CASSLTAGEYNEQFF
>TRBV12-3/TRBV12-4|.|TRBD2
CASSLERGDYEQYF
>TRBV5-1|few|TRBD2
CASSEGLVGVTDTQYF
>TRBV20-1|.|.
CSARDHREHSEAFF
>TRBV25-1|few|.
CASRYTQYF
>TRBV20-1|few|.
CSARDNPDTQYF
>TRBV29-1|.|TRBD1
CSVGQGVGTEAFF